The 8 T cell receptor beta chains reported below all come from one sample, sequenced in a study of cytomegalovirus exposure and HLA in healthy donors. Primers included in the PCR were 60 Vbeta and 13 Jbeta primers. The assay was immunoSEQ multiplex PCR, and TCRdb's table has in-frame clones only and misses some. The profile shows fewer than 150,000 clones, 80% of them singletons. The material sequenced was PBMCs. The receptors originated from a man aged 25 to 40 in good health and CMV-seronegative.

V usage is TRBV7-9 and J usage is TRBJ2-7; tentatively, D is TRBD2 (6 bases). V was clipped by 7 bases and J by 2 bases, with 21 bases between them. The CDR3 has 16 amino acids. CDR1 is SEHNR and CDR2 is FQNEAQ in the germline V gene (reference sequence). The chain's CDR3 is CASTPLQEGLAYEQYF. The CDR3 nucleotides are TGTGCCAGCACACCCCTCCAGGAGGGACTGGCCTACGAGCAGTACTTC. Full variable domain (missing parts from reference TRBV7-9 and TRBJ2-7): DTGVSQNPRHKITKRGQNVTFRCDPISEHNRLYWYRQTLGQGPEFLTYFQNEAQLEKSRLLSDRFSAERPKGSFSTLEIQRTEQGDSAMYLCASTPLQEGLAYEQYFGPGTRLTVT.

The chain joins TRBV10-3 to TRBJ1-2, with 7 bases lining up with TRBD1. V shed 2 bases, J shed 3 bases, and the junction held 6 bases outside the gene matches. The CDR3 has 15 amino acids. Germline V gene data show CDR1 as ENHRY and CDR2 as SYGVKD. In nucleotides, the CDR3 is TGTGCCATCAGTGAGGGGGCAGGGGGAGACTATGGCTACACCTTC. Its protein is CAISEGAGGDYGYTF.

The chain couples TRBV5-1 to TRBJ2-5; TRBD2 is a possible D gene (5 bases). The germline V gene encodes CDR1 SGHRS and CDR2 YFSETQ. The length of the CDR3 is 12 residues. Trimming shortened V by 2 bases and J by 5 bases, and 7 bases separated the two germline ends. For the CDR3, the DNA is TGCGCCAGCAGCTTTAGCGACGAGACCCAGTACTTC. As protein: CASSFSDETQYF.

As DNA, the CDR3 is TGTGCCAGCAGCTTCCTAGGAGGGCCTCCCGGCAATGAGCAGTTCTTC. It specifies CASSFLGGPPGNEQFF. This rearrangement joins TRBV7-2 to TRBJ2-1, with D perhaps matching TRBD2 (6 bases). The germline CDR1 and CDR2 sequences are SGHTA and FQGNSA. Trimming shortened V by 3 bases and J by 6 bases, and 18 bases separated the two germline ends. The CDR3 contains 16 residues.

This clone was counted only a few times. V is TRBV5-1 and J is TRBJ1-4, with 7 bases fitting TRBD1. The germline CDR1 and CDR2 sequences are SGHRS and YFSETQ. The CDR3 sequence is 14 residues long. Germline trimming cut 4 bases from V and 8 bases from J; bases unmatched to any gene: 8. The CDR3 loop reads CASSPTGFREKLFF. In DNA form, the CDR3 reads TGCGCCAGCAGCCCGACAGGGTTTCGGGAAAAACTGTTTTTT.

The rearrangement links TRBV7-9 to TRBJ2-6; 7 nucleotides line up with TRBD2. CDR1 SEHNR and CDR2 FQNEAQ come from the germline V gene (reference sequence). V lost 5 bases, J lost 4 bases, and 8 bases stayed unmatched. There are 16 residues in the CDR3. In DNA form, the CDR3 reads TGTGCCAGCAGCACCGGGGGGATACCGGGGGCCAACGTCCTGACTTTC. Amino acid sequence: CASSTGGIPGANVLTF.

The chain joins TRBV19 to TRBJ1-5; TRBD1 is a possible D gene (5 bases). The germline V and J ends were trimmed by 7 bases and 1 base, with 11 bases remaining between them. Germline V lookup: CDR1 LNHDA, CDR2 SQIVND (reference sequence). The CDR3 is 14 amino acids. The CDR3 is CASKGFQSNQPQHF. The CDR3 DNA is TGTGCCAGTAAGGGGTTTCAGAGCAATCAGCCCCAGCATTTT. Looking up the rest from reference TRBV19 and TRBJ1-5 gives the full variable domain: DGGITQSPKYLFRKEGQNVTLSCEQNLNHDAMYWYRQDPGQGLRLIYYSQIVNDFQKGDIAEGYSVSREKKESFPLTVTSAQKNPTAFYLCASKGFQSNQPQHFGDGTRLSIL.

The chain employs TRBV9 and TRBJ1-2, with D tentatively TRBD1 (5 bases). The CDR3 runs to 13 residues. The V and J ends lost 0 bases and 4 bases respectively, with 7 bases between them. Germline CDR1 SGDLS, CDR2 YYNGEE. Here the CDR3 reads CASSVGQFYGYTF. The DNA of the CDR3 is TGTGCCAGCAGCGTAGGACAGTTCTATGGCTACACCTTC.